This record concerns one T cell receptor (beta chain) sequence. Its specificity is unknown. The CDR3 consists of 14 residues. Germline V gene lookup returns CDR1 MRHNA and CDR2 SNTAGT. V lost 10 bases to trimming and J lost 1 base; unmatched junction nucleotides: 3. These data belong to a study of shared clonotypes between healthy human individuals. Study-wide findings and caveats: Naive subsets typically showed greater estimated richness than memory subsets.

Sorted subsets were amplified in replicate PCRs using approximately 0.2 ug DNA, about 30,000 T cell genomes. Data came from immunoSEQ multiplex PCR; TCRdb stores just in-frame clones and leaves some out. This table holds 2.5 million or so clones, around nine tenths found once. The material sequenced was naive CD4+ T cells sorted from blood. Described subset: CD45RA+ positively selected. The origin of this receptor is a man between 18 and 35 years old in good health. The chain employs TRBV6-4 and TRBJ2-2; 10 positions match TRBD2. The CDR3 spells CATSSGGNTGELFF. In nucleotides, the CDR3 is TGTGCCACCTCTAGCGGGGGGAACACCGGGGAGCTGTTTTTT.